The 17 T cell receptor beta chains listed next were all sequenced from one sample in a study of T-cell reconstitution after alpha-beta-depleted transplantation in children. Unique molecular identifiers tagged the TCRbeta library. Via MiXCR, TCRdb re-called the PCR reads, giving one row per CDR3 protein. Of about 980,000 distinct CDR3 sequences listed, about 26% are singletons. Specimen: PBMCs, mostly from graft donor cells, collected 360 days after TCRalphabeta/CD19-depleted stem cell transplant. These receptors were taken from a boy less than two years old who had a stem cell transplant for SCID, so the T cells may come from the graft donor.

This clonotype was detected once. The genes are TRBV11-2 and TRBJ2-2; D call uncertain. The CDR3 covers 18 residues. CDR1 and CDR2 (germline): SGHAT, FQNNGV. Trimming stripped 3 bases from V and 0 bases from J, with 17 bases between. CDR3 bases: TGTGCCAGCAGCTTCGGAGTCATACGGGCAGCGAACACCGGGGAGCTGTTTTTT. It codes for CASSFGVIRAANTGELFF.

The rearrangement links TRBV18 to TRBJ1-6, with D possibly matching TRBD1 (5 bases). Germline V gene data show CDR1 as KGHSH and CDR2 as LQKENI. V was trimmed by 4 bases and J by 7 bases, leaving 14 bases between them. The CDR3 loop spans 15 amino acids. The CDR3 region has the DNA TGTGCCAGCTCACTAGGGACCCTAAGGAATTCACCCCTCCACTTT. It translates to CASSLGTLRNSPLHF.

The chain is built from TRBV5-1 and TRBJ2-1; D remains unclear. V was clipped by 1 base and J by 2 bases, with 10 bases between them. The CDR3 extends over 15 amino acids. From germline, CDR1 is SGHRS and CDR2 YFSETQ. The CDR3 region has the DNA TGCGCCAGCAGCTTGTCTACTGCCCCCTACAATGAGCAGTTCTTC. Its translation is CASSLSTAPYNEQFF. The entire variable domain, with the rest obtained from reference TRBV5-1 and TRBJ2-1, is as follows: KAGVTQTPRYLIKTRGQQVTLSCSPISGHRSVSWYQQTPGQGLQFLFEYFSETQRNKGNFPGRFSGRQFSNSRSEMNVSTLELGDSALYLCASSLSTAPYNEQFFGPGTRLTVL.

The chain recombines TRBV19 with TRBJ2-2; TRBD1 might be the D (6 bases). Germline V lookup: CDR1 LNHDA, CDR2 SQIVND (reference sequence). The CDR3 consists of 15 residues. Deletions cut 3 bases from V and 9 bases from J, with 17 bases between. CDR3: CASSIQDRATWELFF. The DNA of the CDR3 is TGTGCCAGTAGTATCCAGGACAGAGCGACCTGGGAGCTGTTTTTT.

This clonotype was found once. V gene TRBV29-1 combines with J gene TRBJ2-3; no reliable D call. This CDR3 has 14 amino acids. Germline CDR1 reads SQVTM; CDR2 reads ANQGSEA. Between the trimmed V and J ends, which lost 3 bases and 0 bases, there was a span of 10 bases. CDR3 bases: TGCAGCGTTGACAGTACAACCAGCACAGATACGCAGTATTTT. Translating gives CSVDSTTSTDTQYF.

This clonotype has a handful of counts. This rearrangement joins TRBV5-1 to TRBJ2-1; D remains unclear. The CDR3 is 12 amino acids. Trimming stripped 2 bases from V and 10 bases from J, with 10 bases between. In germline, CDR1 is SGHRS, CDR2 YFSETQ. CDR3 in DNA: TGCGCCAGCAGCTTTTCCCTGGACGAGCAGTTCTTC. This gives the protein CASSFSLDEQFF.

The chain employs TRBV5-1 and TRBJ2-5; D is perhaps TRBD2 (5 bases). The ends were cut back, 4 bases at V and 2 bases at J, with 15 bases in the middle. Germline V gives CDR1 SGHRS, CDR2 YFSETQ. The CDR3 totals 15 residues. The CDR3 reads CASSPRRTPQETQYF. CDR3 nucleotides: TGCGCCAGCAGCCCGAGAAGGACTCCTCAAGAGACCCAGTACTTC.

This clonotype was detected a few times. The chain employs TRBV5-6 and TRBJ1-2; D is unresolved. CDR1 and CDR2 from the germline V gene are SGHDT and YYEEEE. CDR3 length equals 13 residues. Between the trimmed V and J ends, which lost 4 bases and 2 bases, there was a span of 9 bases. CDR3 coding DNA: TGTGCCAGCAGCGCCGACCAAAACTATGGCTACACCTTC. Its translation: CASSADQNYGYTF.

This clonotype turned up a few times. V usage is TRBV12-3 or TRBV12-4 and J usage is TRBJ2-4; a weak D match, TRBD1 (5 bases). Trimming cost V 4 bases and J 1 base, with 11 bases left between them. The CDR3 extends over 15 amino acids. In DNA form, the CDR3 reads TGTGCCAGCAGTTCCGCCCCAGGGGCCAAAAACATTCAGTACTTC. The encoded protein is CASSSAPGAKNIQYF.

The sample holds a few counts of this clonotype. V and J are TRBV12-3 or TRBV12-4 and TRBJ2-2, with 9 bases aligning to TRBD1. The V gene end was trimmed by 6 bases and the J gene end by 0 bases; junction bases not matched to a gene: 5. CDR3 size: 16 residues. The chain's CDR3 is CASSPGDRANTGELFF. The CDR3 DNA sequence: TGTGCCAGCAGCCCCGGGGACAGGGCGAACACCGGGGAGCTGTTTTTT.

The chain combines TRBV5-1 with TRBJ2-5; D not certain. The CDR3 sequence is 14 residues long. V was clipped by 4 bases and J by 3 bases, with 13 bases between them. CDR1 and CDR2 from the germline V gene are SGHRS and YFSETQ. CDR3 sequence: CASSHLLGEETQYF. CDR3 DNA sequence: TGCGCCAGCAGCCACCTACTTGGGGAAGAGACCCAGTACTTC.

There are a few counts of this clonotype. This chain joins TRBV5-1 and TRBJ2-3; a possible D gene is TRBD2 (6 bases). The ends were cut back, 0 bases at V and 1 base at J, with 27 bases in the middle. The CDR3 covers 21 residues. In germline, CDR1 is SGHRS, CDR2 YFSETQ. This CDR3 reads CASSLADFRDSTRGGTDTQYF. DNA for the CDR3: TGCGCCAGCAGCTTGGCCGACTTCCGGGACTCTACGAGGGGCGGCACAGATACGCAGTATTTT.

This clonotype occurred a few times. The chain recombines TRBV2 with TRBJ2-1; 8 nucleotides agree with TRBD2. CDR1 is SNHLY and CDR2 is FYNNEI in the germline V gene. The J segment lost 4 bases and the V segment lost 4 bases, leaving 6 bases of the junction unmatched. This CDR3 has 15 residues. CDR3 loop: CASSALAGTYNEQFF. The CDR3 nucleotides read TGTGCCAGCAGTGCGCTAGCGGGTACTTACAATGAGCAGTTCTTC.

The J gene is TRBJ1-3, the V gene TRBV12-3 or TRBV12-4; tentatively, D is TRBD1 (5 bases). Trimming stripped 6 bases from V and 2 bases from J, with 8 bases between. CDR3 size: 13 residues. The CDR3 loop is CASRGGTGNTIYF. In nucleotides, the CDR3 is TGTGCCAGCAGGGGGGGGACTGGAAACACCATATATTTT.

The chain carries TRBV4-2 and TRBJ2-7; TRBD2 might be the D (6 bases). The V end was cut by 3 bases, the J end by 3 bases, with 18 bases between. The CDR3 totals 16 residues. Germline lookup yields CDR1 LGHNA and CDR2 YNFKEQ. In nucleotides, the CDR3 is TGTGCCAGCAGCCAGGCCTCCGGGAGTCTCCTCTACGAGCAGTACTTC. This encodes CASSQASGSLLYEQYF.

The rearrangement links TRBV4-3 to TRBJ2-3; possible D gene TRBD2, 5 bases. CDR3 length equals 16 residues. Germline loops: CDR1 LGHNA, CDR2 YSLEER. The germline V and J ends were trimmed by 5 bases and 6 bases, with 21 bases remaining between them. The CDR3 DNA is TGCGCCAGCAGCTCAAGAAAGGCGAGGGAGTTGGATACGCAGTATTTT. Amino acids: CASSSRKARELDTQYF.

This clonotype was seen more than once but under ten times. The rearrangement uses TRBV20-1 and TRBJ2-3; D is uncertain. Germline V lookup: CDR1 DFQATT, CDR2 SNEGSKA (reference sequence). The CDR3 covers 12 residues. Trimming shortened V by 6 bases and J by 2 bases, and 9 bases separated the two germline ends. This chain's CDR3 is CSAPENTDTQYF. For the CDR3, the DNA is TGCAGTGCCCCGGAAAACACAGATACGCAGTATTTT.